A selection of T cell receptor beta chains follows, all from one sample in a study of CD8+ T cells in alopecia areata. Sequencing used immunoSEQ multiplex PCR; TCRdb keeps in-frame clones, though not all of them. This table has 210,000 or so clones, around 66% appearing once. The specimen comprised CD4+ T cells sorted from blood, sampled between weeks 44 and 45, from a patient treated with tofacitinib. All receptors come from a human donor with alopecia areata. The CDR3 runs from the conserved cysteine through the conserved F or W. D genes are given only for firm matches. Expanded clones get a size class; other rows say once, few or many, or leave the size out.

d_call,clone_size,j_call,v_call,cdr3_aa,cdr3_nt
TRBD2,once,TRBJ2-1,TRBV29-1,CSVLAGGLRNEQFF,TGCAGCGTTCTAGCGGGGGGCCTTAGGAATGAGCAGTTCTTC
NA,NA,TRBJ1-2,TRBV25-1,CASDDGGFGYTF,TGTGCCAGCGACGATGGGGGGTTCGGCTACACCTTC
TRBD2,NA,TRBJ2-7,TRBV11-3,CASSPTSGSYEQYF,TGTGCCAGCAGCCCGACTAGCGGTTCCTACGAGCAGTACTTC
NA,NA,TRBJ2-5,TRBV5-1,CASSLGQQETQYF,TGCGCCAGCAGCTTAGGACAGCAAGAGACCCAGTACTTC
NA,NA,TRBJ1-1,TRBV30,CAWHFSGGAEAFF,TGTGCCTGGCACTTCAGCGGCGGGGCTGAAGCTTTCTTT
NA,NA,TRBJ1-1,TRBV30,CAWPFGEGTNTEAFF,TGTGCCTGGCCCTTCGGGGAGGGCACGAACACTGAAGCTTTCTTT
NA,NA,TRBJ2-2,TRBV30,CAWSEQGPNTGELFF,TGTGCCTGGAGTGAACAGGGACCGAACACCGGGGAGCTGTTTTTT
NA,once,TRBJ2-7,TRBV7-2,CASSSPVRRVYEQYF,TGTGCCAGCAGCTCCCCCGTCCGCCGTGTCTACGAGCAGTACTTC
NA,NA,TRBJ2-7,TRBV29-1,CSVGSGLSSYEQYF,TGCAGCGTTGGGTCTGGACTATCATCCTACGAGCAGTACTTC
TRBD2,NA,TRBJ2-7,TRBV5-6,CASSKRTSGVYEQYF,TGTGCCAGCAGCAAGAGGACTAGCGGGGTCTACGAGCAGTACTTC
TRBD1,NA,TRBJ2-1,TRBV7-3,CASSRQGTPEQFF,TGTGCCAGCAGCCGACAGGGGACGCCGGAGCAGTTCTTC
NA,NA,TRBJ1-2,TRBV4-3,CASSQARQSNYGYTF,TGCGCCAGCAGCCAAGCCCGACAGAGTAACTATGGCTACACCTTC
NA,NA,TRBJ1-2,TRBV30,CAWTGPSSGYTF,TGTGCCTGGACTGGACCCTCGAGTGGCTACACCTTC
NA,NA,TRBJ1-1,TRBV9,CASSVAGGTHTEAFF,TGTGCCAGCAGCGTAGCGGGGGGTACCCACACTGAAGCTTTCTTT
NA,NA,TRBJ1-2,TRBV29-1,CSVGQQSYGYTF,TGCAGCGTTGGACAGCAATCATATGGCTACACCTTC
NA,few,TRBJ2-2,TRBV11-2,CASSPRVNTGELFF,TGTGCCAGCAGCCCTCGCGTGAACACCGGGGAGCTGTTTTTT
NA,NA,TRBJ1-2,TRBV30,CAWSAARAYGYTF,TGTGCCTGGAGTGCTGCTAGAGCCTATGGCTACACCTTC
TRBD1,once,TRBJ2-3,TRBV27,CASHDRGLDTQYF,TGTGCCAGTCATGACAGGGGGCTAGATACGCAGTATTTT
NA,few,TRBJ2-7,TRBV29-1,CSVEWLYEQYF,TGCAGCGTTGAATGGCTGTACGAGCAGTACTTC
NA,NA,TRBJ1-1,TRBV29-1,CSFVVRVGSTEAFF,TGCAGCTTTGTAGTGCGGGTGGGGAGCACTGAAGCTTTCTTT
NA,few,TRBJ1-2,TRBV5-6,CASSRWGAVGYTF,TGTGCCAGCTCCAGATGGGGGGCGGTGGGCTACACCTTC
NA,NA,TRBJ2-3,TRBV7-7,CASSLGTALTDTQYF,TGTGCCAGCAGCTTAGGGACCGCCCTAACAGATACGCAGTATTTT
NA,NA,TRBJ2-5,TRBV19,CASSAQETQYF,TGTGCCAGTAGTGCTCAAGAGACCCAGTACTTC
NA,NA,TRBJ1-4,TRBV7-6,CASSLTGTGEKLFF,TGTGCCAGCAGCTTAACGGGAACCGGGGAAAAACTGTTTTTT
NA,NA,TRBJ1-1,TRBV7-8,CASSSQNMNTEAFF,TGTGCCAGCAGCTCCCAAAACATGAACACTGAAGCTTTCTTT
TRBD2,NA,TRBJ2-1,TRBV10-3,CAISDGKRGGYNEQFF,TGTGCCATCAGTGACGGAAAGCGGGGGGGGTACAATGAGCAGTTCTTC
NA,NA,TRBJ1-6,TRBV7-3,CASSPEGGTPLHF,TGTGCCAGCAGCCCCGAGGGTGGGACACCCCTCCACTTT
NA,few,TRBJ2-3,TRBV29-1,CSVERDAGPSDTQYF,TGCAGCGTTGAGCGGGACGCGGGACCTTCAGATACGCAGTATTTT
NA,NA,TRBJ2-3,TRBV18,CASSPSWQSGDTQYF,TGTGCCAGCTCACCCAGTTGGCAATCGGGTGATACGCAGTATTTT
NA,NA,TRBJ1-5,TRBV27,CASSLNINQPQHF,TGTGCCAGCAGTTTAAATATCAATCAGCCCCAGCATTTT
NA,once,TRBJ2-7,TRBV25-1,CASRDMSGKTYEQYF,TGTGCCAGCAGGGATATGTCGGGGAAAACCTACGAGCAGTACTTC
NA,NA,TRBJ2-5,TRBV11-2,CASSNPPLDQETQYF,TGTGCCAGCAGTAACCCCCCCTTGGACCAAGAGACCCAGTACTTC
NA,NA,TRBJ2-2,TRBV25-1,CASNPTDTGELFF,TGTGCCAGCAACCCTACAGACACCGGGGAGCTGTTTTTT
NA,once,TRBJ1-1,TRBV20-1,CSASGQTEAFF,TGCAGTGCTAGCGGGCAGACTGAAGCTTTCTTT
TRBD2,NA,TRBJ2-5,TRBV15,CATSRDPGLADLGTQYF,TGTGCCACCAGCAGGGATCCGGGACTAGCGGATTTAGGGACCCAGTACTTC
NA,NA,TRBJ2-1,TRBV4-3,CASSQLTSSYNEQFF,TGCGCCAGCAGCCAACTAACGAGCTCCTACAATGAGCAGTTCTTC
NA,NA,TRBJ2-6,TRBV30,CAWSPPGSGANVLTF,TGTGCCTGGAGTCCCCCTGGGTCTGGGGCCAACGTCCTGACTTTC
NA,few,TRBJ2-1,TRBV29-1,CSVGTRELKQFF,TGCAGCGTTGGAACACGGGAGTTGAAGCAGTTCTTC
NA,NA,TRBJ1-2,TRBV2,CASVAGRANYGYTF,TGTGCCAGCGTCGCGGGGCGGGCTAACTATGGCTACACCTTC
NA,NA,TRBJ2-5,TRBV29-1,CSVEGSETQYF,TGCAGCGTGGAGGGTTCTGAGACCCAGTACTTC
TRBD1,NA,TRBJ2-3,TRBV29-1,CSVKGQHTDTQYF,TGCAGCGTTAAGGGACAGCACACAGATACGCAGTATTTT
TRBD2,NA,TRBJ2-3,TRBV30,CAWSREGTDTQYF,TGTGCCTGGAGTCGGGAGGGCACAGATACGCAGTATTTT
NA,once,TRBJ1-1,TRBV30,CAWTPRNTEAFF,TGTGCCTGGACCCCTCGGAACACTGAAGCTTTCTTT
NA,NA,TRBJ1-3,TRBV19,CASSAPGQGNTIYF,TGTGCCAGTAGTGCCCCGGGACAAGGAAACACCATATATTTT
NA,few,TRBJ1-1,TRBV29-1,CSVPGGVGFNTEAFF,TGCAGCGTCCCCGGTGGTGTGGGATTCAACACTGAAGCTTTCTTT
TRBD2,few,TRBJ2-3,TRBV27,CASRTSGGHDTQYF,TGTGCCAGCAGGACCAGCGGGGGGCATGATACGCAGTATTTT
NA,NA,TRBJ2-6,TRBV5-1,CASSFGLVSGANVLTF,TGCGCCAGCAGCTTCGGATTGGTCTCTGGGGCCAACGTCCTGACTTTC
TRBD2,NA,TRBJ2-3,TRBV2,CASRQTPTSGGDYTQYF,TGTGCCAGCAGACAAACCCCGACTAGCGGGGGGGACTATACGCAGTATTTT
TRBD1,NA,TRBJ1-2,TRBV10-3,CAIRQGGYGYTF,TGTGCCATCAGACAGGGGGGCTATGGCTACACCTTC
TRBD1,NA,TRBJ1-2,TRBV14,CASSQEGGDRAGGYTF,TGTGCCAGCAGCCAAGAAGGTGGAGACAGGGCGGGGGGCTACACCTTC